This is a list of T cell receptor beta chains from one sample in a study of shared clonotypes between healthy human individuals. Assay: immunoSEQ multiplex PCR; the TCRdb copy retains only in-frame clones and omits some. The table lists around 510,000 clones, 95% to 97% of them singletons. The sequenced sample consisted of naive CD4+ T cells sorted from blood. The origin of the receptors is a woman aged 25 to 45 in good health. Each CDR3 is given with its conserved first and last residue. Each record gives: CDR3 length, J gene, V gene, clone size, D gene, CDR3 DNA, CDR3 protein. The D gene is left open where the match is weak. Clone size is given for some rows only: seen once, a few or many times, or a class if the clone is expanded.

CDR3 length: 15; J gene: TRBJ2-7; V gene: TRBV5-1; clone size: .; D gene: TRBD1; CDR3 DNA: TGCGCCAGCAGCGACGGACAGGGGGCGTTCAACGAGCAGTACTTC; CDR3 protein: CASSDGQGAFNEQYF
CDR3 length: 13; J gene: TRBJ2-2; V gene: TRBV5-1; clone size: .; D gene: .; CDR3 DNA: TGCGCCAGCAGCTGGTTAGATACCGGGGAGCTGTTTTTT; CDR3 protein: CASSWLDTGELFF
CDR3 length: 13; J gene: TRBJ2-5; V gene: TRBV28; clone size: .; D gene: .; CDR3 DNA: TGTGCCAGCAGTTTCCAGGGTTTCGAGACCCAGTACTTC; CDR3 protein: CASSFQGFETQYF
CDR3 length: 15; J gene: TRBJ1-1; V gene: TRBV28; clone size: .; D gene: TRBD1; CDR3 DNA: TGTGCCAGCAGTCCTTACGGACAGGGGGCTACTGAAGCTTTCTTT; CDR3 protein: CASSPYGQGATEAFF
CDR3 length: 14; J gene: TRBJ2-2; V gene: TRBV5-4; clone size: .; D gene: .; CDR3 DNA: TGTGCCAGCAGCGCCCGGACGAACACCGGGGAGCTGTTTTTT; CDR3 protein: CASSARTNTGELFF
CDR3 length: 16; J gene: TRBJ1-4; V gene: TRBV28; clone size: .; D gene: .; CDR3 DNA: TGTGCCAGCAGTAGAAACTGGATTTCGGCTAATGAAAAACTGTTTTTT; CDR3 protein: CASSRNWISANEKLFF
CDR3 length: 15; J gene: TRBJ2-7; V gene: TRBV19; clone size: .; D gene: .; CDR3 DNA: TGTGCCAGTAGTAGGGGGACGGGTCCCATGGACGAGCAGTACTTC; CDR3 protein: CASSRGTGPMDEQYF
CDR3 length: 16; J gene: TRBJ2-7; V gene: TRBV5-1; clone size: .; D gene: TRBD2; CDR3 DNA: TGCGCCAGCAGCCGGGGACTAGCCGGGGAGATCGACGAGCAGTACTTC; CDR3 protein: CASSRGLAGEIDEQYF
CDR3 length: 13; J gene: TRBJ1-1; V gene: TRBV4-1; clone size: .; D gene: .; CDR3 DNA: TGCGCCAGCAGCCATACAGAGAACACTGAAGCTTTCTTT; CDR3 protein: CASSHTENTEAFF
CDR3 length: 14; J gene: TRBJ2-1; V gene: TRBV27; clone size: .; D gene: .; CDR3 DNA: TGTGCCAGCAGTTTCGGACAGCGTTGGGATGAGCAGTTCTTC; CDR3 protein: CASSFGQRWDEQFF
CDR3 length: 17; J gene: TRBJ1-6; V gene: TRBV4-2; clone size: .; D gene: TRBD1; CDR3 DNA: TGTGCCAGCAGCCAACCGGGACAGGGGGCTAGCGTTTCACCCCTCCACTTT; CDR3 protein: CASSQPGQGASVSPLHF
CDR3 length: 16; J gene: TRBJ2-3; V gene: TRBV4-1; clone size: .; D gene: TRBD1; CDR3 DNA: TGCGCCAGCAGCCAAGGAGGGGGCAGGTACACAGATACGCAGTATTTT; CDR3 protein: CASSQGGGRYTDTQYF
CDR3 length: 12; J gene: TRBJ1-4; V gene: TRBV11-2; clone size: .; D gene: .; CDR3 DNA: TGTGCCAGCAGCTTTTATAATGAAAAACTGTTTTTT; CDR3 protein: CASSFYNEKLFF
CDR3 length: 13; J gene: TRBJ2-7; V gene: TRBV15; clone size: .; D gene: .; CDR3 DNA: TGTGCCACCAGCAGAGTAGGGACCTACGAGCAGTACTTC; CDR3 protein: CATSRVGTYEQYF
CDR3 length: 16; J gene: TRBJ2-5; V gene: TRBV6-5; clone size: once; D gene: TRBD2; CDR3 DNA: TGTGCCAGCAGTTTCGGGACTAGCGGGAGTTCAGAGACCCAGTACTTC; CDR3 protein: CASSFGTSGSSETQYF
CDR3 length: 15; J gene: TRBJ2-1; V gene: TRBV5-1; clone size: .; D gene: .; CDR3 DNA: TGCGCCAGCAGCGCGGACAGCAGGGCCTACAATGAGCAGTTCTTC; CDR3 protein: CASSADSRAYNEQFF
CDR3 length: 15; J gene: TRBJ2-1; V gene: TRBV5-4; clone size: .; D gene: TRBD1; CDR3 DNA: TGTGCCAGCAGCGCCGCCGGGACAGGGCGAAATGAGCAGTTCTTC; CDR3 protein: CASSAAGTGRNEQFF
CDR3 length: 16; J gene: TRBJ2-3; V gene: TRBV5-1; clone size: .; D gene: TRBD2; CDR3 DNA: TGCGCCAGCAGCTTGCTGGGGGGGGGAAACACAGATACGCAGTATTTT; CDR3 protein: CASSLLGGGNTDTQYF
CDR3 length: 13; J gene: TRBJ2-7; V gene: TRBV10-3; clone size: .; D gene: TRBD2; CDR3 DNA: TGTGCCACCCGACTAGCCATGGCCTACGAGCAGTACTTC; CDR3 protein: CATRLAMAYEQYF
CDR3 length: 15; J gene: TRBJ2-1; V gene: TRBV6-5; clone size: .; D gene: TRBD1; CDR3 DNA: TGTGCCAGCAGTCAAGGACAGGCCCCAGGGATGGAGCAGTTCTTC; CDR3 protein: CASSQGQAPGMEQFF
CDR3 length: 16; J gene: TRBJ2-1; V gene: TRBV10-1; clone size: .; D gene: TRBD2; CDR3 DNA: TGCGCCAGCAGTGAGTCTTCTAGCGGGAGTGGGTATGAGCAGTTCTTC; CDR3 protein: CASSESSSGSGYEQFF
CDR3 length: 13; J gene: TRBJ2-7; V gene: TRBV25-1; clone size: once; D gene: .; CDR3 DNA: TGTGCCAGCAGTCAGGCCTCACTCTACGAGCAGTACTTC; CDR3 protein: CASSQASLYEQYF
CDR3 length: 14; J gene: TRBJ2-7; V gene: TRBV19; clone size: .; D gene: .; CDR3 DNA: TGTGCCAGCCGAGACACCTGGAGGGATCACGAGCAGTACTTC; CDR3 protein: CASRDTWRDHEQYF
CDR3 length: 15; J gene: TRBJ1-2; V gene: TRBV2; clone size: .; D gene: .; CDR3 DNA: TGTGCCAGCAGTGAAGTTTTAACTTCAGGCCATGGCTACACCTTC; CDR3 protein: CASSEVLTSGHGYTF
CDR3 length: 15; J gene: TRBJ2-2; V gene: TRBV6-5; clone size: once; D gene: .; CDR3 DNA: TGTGCCAGCAGCTGGTCTTGGGAGAACACCGGGGAGCTGTTTTTT; CDR3 protein: CASSWSWENTGELFF
CDR3 length: 12; J gene: TRBJ1-2; V gene: TRBV28; clone size: .; D gene: .; CDR3 DNA: TGTGCCAGCAGTTACCTAGGGGGTGGCTACACCTTC; CDR3 protein: CASSYLGGGYTF
CDR3 length: 16; J gene: TRBJ1-3; V gene: TRBV7-3; clone size: .; D gene: .; CDR3 DNA: TGTGCCAGCAGCCCGGGTCCAAGCAGCTCTGGAAACACCATATATTTT; CDR3 protein: CASSPGPSSSGNTIYF
CDR3 length: 14; J gene: TRBJ2-5; V gene: TRBV7-8; clone size: .; D gene: .; CDR3 DNA: TGTGCCAGCAGCTTAGATGAAGGGGAGGAGACCCAGTACTTC; CDR3 protein: CASSLDEGEETQYF
CDR3 length: 15; J gene: TRBJ2-5; V gene: TRBV7-9; clone size: .; D gene: .; CDR3 DNA: TGTGCCAGCAGCTTCCTAGCAGCTTACCAAGAGACCCAGTACTTC; CDR3 protein: CASSFLAAYQETQYF
CDR3 length: 14; J gene: TRBJ1-3; V gene: TRBV5-5; clone size: .; D gene: .; CDR3 DNA: TGTGCCAGCAGCATGCAGGAGGCTGGAAACACCATATATTTT; CDR3 protein: CASSMQEAGNTIYF
CDR3 length: 14; J gene: TRBJ1-1; V gene: TRBV29-1; clone size: .; D gene: .; CDR3 DNA: TGCAGCGTTGCGAGGCCCGCAATGAACACTGAAGCTTTCTTT; CDR3 protein: CSVARPAMNTEAFF
CDR3 length: 13; J gene: TRBJ1-1; V gene: TRBV6-1; clone size: .; D gene: .; CDR3 DNA: TGTGCCAGCAGTGAAGATCTGAACACTGAAGCTTTCTTT; CDR3 protein: CASSEDLNTEAFF
CDR3 length: 16; J gene: TRBJ2-5; V gene: TRBV9; clone size: .; D gene: TRBD1; CDR3 DNA: TGTGCCAGCAGAAAAGGGGCAGGGGGCGGAGAAGAGACCCAGTACTTC; CDR3 protein: CASRKGAGGGEETQYF
CDR3 length: 14; J gene: TRBJ1-4; V gene: TRBV27; clone size: .; D gene: .; CDR3 DNA: TGTGCCAGCAGACCGATAGTACGGGGGGAAAAACTGTTTTTT; CDR3 protein: CASRPIVRGEKLFF
CDR3 length: 14; J gene: TRBJ2-3; V gene: TRBV5-1; clone size: .; D gene: TRBD1; CDR3 DNA: TGCGCCAGCAGCTTACAGGGGGCAGGAGATACGCAGTATTTT; CDR3 protein: CASSLQGAGDTQYF
CDR3 length: 16; J gene: TRBJ1-5; V gene: TRBV7-6; clone size: .; D gene: .; CDR3 DNA: TGTGCCAGCAGCTTAGGTGGGGGCGAGGTGGGTCAGCCCCAGCATTTT; CDR3 protein: CASSLGGGEVGQPQHF
CDR3 length: 16; J gene: TRBJ2-1; V gene: TRBV18; clone size: .; D gene: .; CDR3 DNA: TGTGCCAGCTCACCATTGGAGGGTTTGATCGACAATGAGCAGTTCTTC; CDR3 protein: CASSPLEGLIDNEQFF
CDR3 length: 13; J gene: TRBJ1-2; V gene: TRBV28; clone size: .; D gene: .; CDR3 DNA: TGTGCCAGCAGGCCAACATATAACTATGGCTACACCTTC; CDR3 protein: CASRPTYNYGYTF
CDR3 length: 16; J gene: TRBJ2-7; V gene: TRBV5-5; clone size: .; D gene: TRBD2; CDR3 DNA: TGTGCCAGCAGCTTGCTGGGGACTAGCGGGAGTTGGGAGCAGTACTTC; CDR3 protein: CASSLLGTSGSWEQYF
CDR3 length: 13; J gene: TRBJ1-1; V gene: TRBV27; clone size: .; D gene: TRBD1; CDR3 DNA: TGTGCCAGCAGTTTATCAGGGGGCGCCGGGGCTTTCTTT; CDR3 protein: CASSLSGGAGAFF
CDR3 length: 14; J gene: TRBJ2-5; V gene: TRBV4-1; clone size: .; D gene: .; CDR3 DNA: TGCGCCAGCAGCCACGACGGACGGACAGAGACCCAGTACTTC; CDR3 protein: CASSHDGRTETQYF
CDR3 length: 16; J gene: TRBJ1-2; V gene: TRBV11-2; clone size: .; D gene: TRBD1; CDR3 DNA: TGTGCCAGCAGCTTATGGGACAGGGGGCGTGTAGGGGGCTACACCTTC; CDR3 protein: CASSLWDRGRVGGYTF
CDR3 length: 14; J gene: TRBJ1-3; V gene: TRBV29-1; clone size: .; D gene: TRBD1; CDR3 DNA: TGCAGCGTTTCCCGGACAGGGAGTGGAAACACCATATATTTT; CDR3 protein: CSVSRTGSGNTIYF
CDR3 length: 15; J gene: TRBJ2-5; V gene: TRBV5-1; clone size: .; D gene: .; CDR3 DNA: TGCGCCAGCAGCTTGATCCTAGCCGGTGGAGAGACCCAGTACTTC; CDR3 protein: CASSLILAGGETQYF
CDR3 length: 14; J gene: TRBJ1-4; V gene: TRBV18; clone size: .; D gene: TRBD1; CDR3 DNA: TGTGCCAGCTCACCGGGACAGGTCTATGAAAAACTGTTTTTT; CDR3 protein: CASSPGQVYEKLFF
CDR3 length: 15; J gene: TRBJ2-1; V gene: TRBV7-9; clone size: .; D gene: .; CDR3 DNA: TGTGCCAGCAGCCCGTTAGCGGTCTCCTACAATGAGCAGTTCTTC; CDR3 protein: CASSPLAVSYNEQFF
CDR3 length: 14; J gene: TRBJ2-7; V gene: TRBV19; clone size: .; D gene: TRBD1; CDR3 DNA: TGTGCCAGTAGTATTGGGACAGGGCCCTACGAGCAGTACTTC; CDR3 protein: CASSIGTGPYEQYF
CDR3 length: 15; J gene: TRBJ1-5; V gene: TRBV4-2; clone size: .; D gene: .; CDR3 DNA: TGTGCCAGCAGCCAAGAAGACAGAAGCAATCAGCCCCAGCATTTT; CDR3 protein: CASSQEDRSNQPQHF
CDR3 length: 14; J gene: TRBJ2-3; V gene: TRBV29-1; clone size: .; D gene: TRBD2; CDR3 DNA: TGCAGCGCCCACGCGGCTAGCGGGAGCTATACGCAGTATTTT; CDR3 protein: CSAHAASGSYTQYF
CDR3 length: 13; J gene: TRBJ2-5; V gene: TRBV7-9; clone size: .; D gene: .; CDR3 DNA: TGTGCCAGCAGCCTCGCAGGGCCAGAGACCCAGTACTTC; CDR3 protein: CASSLAGPETQYF
CDR3 length: 13; J gene: TRBJ1-1; V gene: TRBV11-2; clone size: .; D gene: .; CDR3 DNA: TGTGCCAGCAGCTTAGTGGGGGGCACTGAAGCTTTCTTT; CDR3 protein: CASSLVGGTEAFF
CDR3 length: 16; J gene: TRBJ2-7; V gene: TRBV23-1; clone size: .; D gene: .; CDR3 DNA: TGCGCCAGCAGTCCCGGGACCAAAACGATCTCCTACGAGCAGTACTTC; CDR3 protein: CASSPGTKTISYEQYF
CDR3 length: 15; J gene: TRBJ2-1; V gene: TRBV7-3; clone size: .; D gene: TRBD2; CDR3 DNA: TGTGCCAGCAGCGCACTAGCGGAGTCTTACAATGAGCAGTTCTTC; CDR3 protein: CASSALAESYNEQFF
CDR3 length: 15; J gene: TRBJ2-2; V gene: TRBV4-1; clone size: once; D gene: .; CDR3 DNA: TGCGCCAGCAGCCAAGATCGGAGTTATACCGGGGAGCTGTTTTTT; CDR3 protein: CASSQDRSYTGELFF
CDR3 length: 16; J gene: TRBJ2-2; V gene: TRBV7-9; clone size: .; D gene: TRBD2; CDR3 DNA: TGTGCCAGCAGCCCAACTAGCGGGAGAATCACCGGGGAGCTGTTTTTT; CDR3 protein: CASSPTSGRITGELFF